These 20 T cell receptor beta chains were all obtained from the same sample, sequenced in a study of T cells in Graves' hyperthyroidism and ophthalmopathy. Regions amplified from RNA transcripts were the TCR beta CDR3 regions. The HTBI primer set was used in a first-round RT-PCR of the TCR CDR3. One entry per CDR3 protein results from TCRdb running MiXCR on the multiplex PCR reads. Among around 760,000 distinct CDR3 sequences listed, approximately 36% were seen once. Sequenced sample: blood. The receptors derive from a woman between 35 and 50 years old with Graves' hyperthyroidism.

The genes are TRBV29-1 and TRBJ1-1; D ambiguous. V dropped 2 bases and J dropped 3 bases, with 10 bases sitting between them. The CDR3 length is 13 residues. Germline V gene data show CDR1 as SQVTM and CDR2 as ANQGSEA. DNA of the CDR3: TGCAGCGTTGAAAGGGCGAGGGACACTGAAGCTTTCTTT. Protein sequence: CSVERARDTEAFF.

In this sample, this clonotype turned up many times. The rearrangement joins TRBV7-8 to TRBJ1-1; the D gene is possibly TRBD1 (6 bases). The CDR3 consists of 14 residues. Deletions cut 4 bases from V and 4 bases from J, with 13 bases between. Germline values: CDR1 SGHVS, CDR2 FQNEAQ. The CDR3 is CASSYGQILTEAFF. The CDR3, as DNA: TGTGCCAGCAGCTATGGACAGATACTCACTGAAGCTTTCTTT.

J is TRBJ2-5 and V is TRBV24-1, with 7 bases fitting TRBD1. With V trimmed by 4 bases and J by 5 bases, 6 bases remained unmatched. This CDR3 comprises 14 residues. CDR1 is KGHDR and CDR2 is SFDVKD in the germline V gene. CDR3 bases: TGTGCCACCAGTGAGACAGGGACAGCTGAGACCCAGTACTTC. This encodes CATSETGTAETQYF.

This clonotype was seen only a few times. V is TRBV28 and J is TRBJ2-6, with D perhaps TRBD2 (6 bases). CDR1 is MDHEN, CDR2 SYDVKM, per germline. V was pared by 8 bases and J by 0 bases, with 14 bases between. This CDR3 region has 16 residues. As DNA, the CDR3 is TGTGCCAGCGGGCAGCCGGGGGTCTCTGGGGCCAACGTCCTGACTTTC. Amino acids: CASGQPGVSGANVLTF.

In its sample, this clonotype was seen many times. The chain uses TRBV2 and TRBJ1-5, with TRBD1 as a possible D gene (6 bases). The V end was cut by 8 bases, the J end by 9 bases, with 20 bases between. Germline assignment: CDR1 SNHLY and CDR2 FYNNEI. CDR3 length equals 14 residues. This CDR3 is CASVPDGQSGPQHF. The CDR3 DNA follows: TGTGCCAGCGTTCCCGACGGACAGTCCGGGCCCCAGCATTTT.

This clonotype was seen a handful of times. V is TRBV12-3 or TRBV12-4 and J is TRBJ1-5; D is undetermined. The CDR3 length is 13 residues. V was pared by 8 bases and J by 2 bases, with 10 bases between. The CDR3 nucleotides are TGTGCCAGCGGGGATTTGGGCAATCAGCCCCAGCATTTT. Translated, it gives CASGDLGNQPQHF.

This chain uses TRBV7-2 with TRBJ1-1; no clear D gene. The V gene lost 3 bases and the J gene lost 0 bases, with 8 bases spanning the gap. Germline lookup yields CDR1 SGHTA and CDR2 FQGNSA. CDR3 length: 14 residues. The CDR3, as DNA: TGTGCCAGCAGCTTTAAGGGATTGAACACTGAAGCTTTCTTT. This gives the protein CASSFKGLNTEAFF.

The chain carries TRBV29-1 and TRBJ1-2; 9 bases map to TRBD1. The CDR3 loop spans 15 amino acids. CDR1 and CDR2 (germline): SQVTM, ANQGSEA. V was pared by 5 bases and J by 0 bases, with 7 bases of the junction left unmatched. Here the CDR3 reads CSVTGGEQANYGYTF. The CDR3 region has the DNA TGCAGCGTTACAGGGGGCGAGCAAGCTAACTATGGCTACACCTTC.

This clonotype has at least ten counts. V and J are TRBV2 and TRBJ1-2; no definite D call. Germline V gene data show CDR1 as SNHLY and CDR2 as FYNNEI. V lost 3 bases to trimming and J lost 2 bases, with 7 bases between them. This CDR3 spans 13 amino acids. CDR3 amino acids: CASSDAENYGYTF. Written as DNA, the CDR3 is TGTGCCAGCAGTGACGCAGAGAACTATGGCTACACCTTC.

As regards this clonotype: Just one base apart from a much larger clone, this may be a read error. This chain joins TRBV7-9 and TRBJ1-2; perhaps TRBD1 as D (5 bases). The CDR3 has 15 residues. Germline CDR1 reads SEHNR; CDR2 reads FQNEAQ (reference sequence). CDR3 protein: CATSDPSGGSYGYTF. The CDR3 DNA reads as TGTGCCACCAGCGACCCTTCTGGGGGTAGCTATGGCTACACCTTC.

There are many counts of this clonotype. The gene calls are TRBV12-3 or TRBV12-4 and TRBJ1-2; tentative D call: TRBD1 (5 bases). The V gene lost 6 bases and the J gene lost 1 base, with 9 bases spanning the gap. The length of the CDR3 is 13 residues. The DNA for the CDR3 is TGTGCCAGCAGCCCACAGGTTAACTATGGCTACACCTTC. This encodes CASSPQVNYGYTF.

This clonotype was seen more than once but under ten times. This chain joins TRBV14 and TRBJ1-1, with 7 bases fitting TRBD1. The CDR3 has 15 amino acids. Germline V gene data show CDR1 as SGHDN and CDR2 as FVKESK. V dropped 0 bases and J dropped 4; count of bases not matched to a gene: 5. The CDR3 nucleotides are TGTGCCAGCAGCCAAGATGTTGGACAGGTCACTGAAGCTTTCTTT. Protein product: CASSQDVGQVTEAFF.

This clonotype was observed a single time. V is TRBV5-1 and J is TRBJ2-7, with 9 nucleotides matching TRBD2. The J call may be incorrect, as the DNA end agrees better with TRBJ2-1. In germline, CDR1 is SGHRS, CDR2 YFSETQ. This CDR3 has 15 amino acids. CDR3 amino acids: CASSLGAGGRHEQFF. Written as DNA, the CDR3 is TGCGCCAGCAGCTTAGGTGCGGGGGGGCGACATGAGCAGTTCTTC.

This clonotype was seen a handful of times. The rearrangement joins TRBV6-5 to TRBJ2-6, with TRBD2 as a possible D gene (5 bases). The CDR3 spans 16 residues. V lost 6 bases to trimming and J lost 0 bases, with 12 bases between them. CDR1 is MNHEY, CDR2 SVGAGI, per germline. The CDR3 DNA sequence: TGTGCCAGCAGCCCTATGGGGAGCTCTGGGGCCAACGTCCTGACTTTC. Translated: CASSPMGSSGANVLTF.

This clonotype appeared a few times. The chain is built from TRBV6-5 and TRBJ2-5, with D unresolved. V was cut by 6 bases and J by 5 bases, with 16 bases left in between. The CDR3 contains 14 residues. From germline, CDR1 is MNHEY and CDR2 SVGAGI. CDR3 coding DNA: TGTGCCAGCAGCACCTACGATGCCGGGGAGACCCAGTACTTC. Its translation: CASSTYDAGETQYF.

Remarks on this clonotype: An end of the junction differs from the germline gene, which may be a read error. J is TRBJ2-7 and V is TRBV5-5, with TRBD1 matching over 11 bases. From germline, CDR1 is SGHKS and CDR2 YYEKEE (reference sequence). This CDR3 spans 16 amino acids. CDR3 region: CASRWSAGTGGAGVDF. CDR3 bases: TGTGCCAGCAGATGGTCAGCGGGGACAGGGGGTGCGGGAGTCGATTTC.

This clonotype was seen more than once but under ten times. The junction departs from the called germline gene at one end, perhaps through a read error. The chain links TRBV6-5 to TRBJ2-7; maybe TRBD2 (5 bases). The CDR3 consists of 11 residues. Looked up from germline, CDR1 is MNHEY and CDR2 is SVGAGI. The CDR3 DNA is TGTGCCAGCAGTTACGGGTTGGCGCGGGTCTTC. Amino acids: CASSYGLARVF.

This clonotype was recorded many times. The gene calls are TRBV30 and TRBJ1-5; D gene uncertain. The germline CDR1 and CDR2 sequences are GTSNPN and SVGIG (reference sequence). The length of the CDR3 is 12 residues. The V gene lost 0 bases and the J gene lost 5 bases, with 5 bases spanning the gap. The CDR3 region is CAWSVGYQPQHF. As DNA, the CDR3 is TGTGCCTGGAGTGTGGGATATCAGCCCCAGCATTTT.

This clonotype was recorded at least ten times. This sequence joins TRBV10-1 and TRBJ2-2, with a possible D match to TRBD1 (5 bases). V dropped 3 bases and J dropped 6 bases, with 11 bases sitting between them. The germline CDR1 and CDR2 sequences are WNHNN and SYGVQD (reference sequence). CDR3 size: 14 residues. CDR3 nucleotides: TGCGCCAGCAGTGATGGGCAGGGTCCCGGGGAGCTGTTTTTT. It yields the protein CASSDGQGPGELFF.

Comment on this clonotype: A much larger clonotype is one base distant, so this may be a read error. The CDR3 DNA sequence: TGTGCCAGCAGTTTCTCTTACGACAGGGTTATCTATGGCCACACCTTC. This translates into CASSFSYDRVIYGHTF. The chain is built from TRBV12-3 or TRBV12-4 and TRBJ1-2; 7 bases are a match to TRBD1. This CDR3 is built from 16 residues.